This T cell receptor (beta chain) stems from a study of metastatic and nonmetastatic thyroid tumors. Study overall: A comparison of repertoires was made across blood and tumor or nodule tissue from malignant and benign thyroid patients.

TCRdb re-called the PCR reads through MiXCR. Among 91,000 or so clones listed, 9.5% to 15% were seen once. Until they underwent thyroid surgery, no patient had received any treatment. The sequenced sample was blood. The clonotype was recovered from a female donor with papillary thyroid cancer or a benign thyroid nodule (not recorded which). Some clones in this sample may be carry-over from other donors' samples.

This CDR3 reads CASSLSTLNNSPLHF. CDR3 bases: TGTGCCAGCAGCTTATCAACCCTAAATAATTCACCCCTCCACTTT. V and J are TRBV5-5 and TRBJ1-6; no reliable D call. This CDR3 contains 15 residues. The germline V gene has CDR1 SGHKS and CDR2 YYEKEE (reference sequence). Trimming cost V 2 bases and J 5 bases, with 11 bases left between them.